These 10 T cell receptor beta chains were all obtained from the same sample, sequenced in a study of T cells in Graves' hyperthyroidism and ophthalmopathy. TCR beta CDR3 region amplification was performed from RNA transcripts. When the TCR CDR3 underwent first-round RT-PCR, the HTBI primer set was used. TCRdb re-analysed the multiplex PCR reads in MiXCR, keeping a single row per CDR3 protein. This sample has under 300,000 distinct CDR3 sequences, with approximately 12% found just once. Input material: blood. Source of these receptors: a woman aged 30 to 39 with Graves' hyperthyroidism that later progressed to Graves' ophthalmopathy.

V gene TRBV19 combines with J gene TRBJ1-5, with no clear D. The CDR3 has 14 amino acids. CDR1 and CDR2 from the germline V gene are LNHDA and SQIVND (reference sequence). V was pared by 3 bases and J by 7 bases, with 13 bases between. The CDR3, as DNA: TGTGCCAGTAGTATGATGGACCAAGAGCAGCCCCAGCATTTT. Protein product: CASSMMDQEQPQHF.

This clonotype was seen just once. The genes are TRBV5-1 and TRBJ2-5; 10 bases map to TRBD1. Losses at the gene ends were 2 bases for V and 13 bases for J; bases not matched to a gene: 5. Per the germline V gene, CDR1 is SGHRS and CDR2 is YFSETQ. CDR3 size: 12 residues. The CDR3 bases are TGCGCCAGCAGCTTACCGGGACAGGGGTGGTACTTC. It is translated as CASSLPGQGWYF.

This chain connects TRBV4-1 to TRBJ1-3; 7 bases are shared with TRBD1. The CDR3 is 16 amino acids. The J segment lost 4 bases and the V segment lost 3 bases, leaving 9 bases of the junction unmatched. Germline V gene data show CDR1 as MGHRA and CDR2 as YSYEKL. DNA of the CDR3: TGCGCCAGCAGCCATTATACAGGGGAGCGAGGAAACACCATATATTTT. It codes for CASSHYTGERGNTIYF.

At least ten counts were recorded for this clonotype. The genes are TRBV28 and TRBJ1-2; 8 bases match TRBD1. Trimming cost V 8 bases and J 4 bases; bases outside gene matches: 6. The length of the CDR3 is 13 residues. Per germline, CDR1 MDHEN and CDR2 SYDVKM. The CDR3 region is CASQGQDVYGYTF. Here the CDR3 DNA reads TGTGCCAGCCAGGGACAGGATGTCTATGGCTACACCTTC.

In its sample, this clonotype was seen many times. The chain carries TRBV5-1 and TRBJ2-3; weak D call: TRBD2 (6 bases). From germline, CDR1 is SGHRS and CDR2 YFSETQ. Trimming left V 4 bases short and J 1 base short, with 10 bases between. The CDR3 loop spans 14 amino acids. In nucleotides, the CDR3 is TGCGCCAGCAGCCGGGACTTCCGCACAGATACGCAGTATTTT. Translating gives CASSRDFRTDTQYF.

This clonotype was picked up many times. For the CDR3, the DNA is TGTGCCAGCAGCTTTATAGCGGGAGGGCCAAATGAGCAGTTCTTC. This gives the protein CASSFIAGGPNEQFF. This chain uses TRBV5-6 with TRBJ2-1; 11 positions agree with TRBD2. Germline V gene sequence: CDR1 SGHDT, CDR2 YYEEEE. Losses at the gene ends were 2 bases for V and 7 bases for J; bases not matched to a gene: 5. The CDR3 totals 15 residues. Variable domain in full (rest from reference TRBV5-6 and TRBJ2-1): DAGVTQSPTHLIKTRGQQVTLRCSPKSGHDTVSWYQQALGQGPQFIFQYYEEEERQRGNFPDRFSGHQFPNYSSELNVNALLLGDSALYLCASSFIAGGPNEQFFGPGTRLTVL.

The V and J genes are TRBV29-1 and TRBJ2-1, with TRBD1 identical over 7 bases. CDR1 is SQVTM, CDR2 ANQGSEA, per germline. Trimming removed 2 bases from V and 6 bases from J; junction bases left unmatched: 10. CDR3 length equals 15 residues. CDR3 coding DNA: TGCAGCGTTGAAAGGGACAGAGATATTAGCAATGAGCAGTTCTTC. It is translated as CSVERDRDISNEQFF.

This clonotype has at least ten counts. V and J are TRBV24-1 and TRBJ1-2, with 9 positions matching TRBD1. Germline V gene data show CDR1 as KGHDR and CDR2 as SFDVKD. The CDR3 is made up of 15 amino acids. V was pared by 5 bases and J by 5 bases, with 8 bases of the junction left unmatched. The CDR3 protein is CATSASGTGTYGYTF. The CDR3 DNA reads as TGTGCCACCAGTGCCTCCGGGACAGGGACGTATGGCTACACCTTC.

This clonotype has ten or more counts. The chain couples TRBV12-3 or TRBV12-4 to TRBJ2-3; tentatively, D is TRBD1 (6 bases). CDR3 length equals 13 residues. The germline V and J ends were trimmed by 6 bases and 2 bases, with 9 bases remaining between them. This CDR3 reads CASRQGPTDTQYF. The CDR3 DNA is TGTGCCAGCAGGCAGGGGCCCACAGATACGCAGTATTTT.

This clonotype was picked up many times. The chain combines TRBV7-3 with TRBJ2-1; D assignment may be TRBD1 or TRBD2 (5 bases each). The V end lost 5 bases, the J end lost 0 bases, and 17 bases lay between the germline ends. CDR3 size: 17 residues. Germline assignment: CDR1 SGHTA and CDR2 FQGTGA. DNA of the CDR3: TGTGCCAGCAGCCTGAACCGGGGCCCTAGCTCCTACAATGAGCAGTTCTTC. Protein sequence: CASSLNRGPSSYNEQFF.